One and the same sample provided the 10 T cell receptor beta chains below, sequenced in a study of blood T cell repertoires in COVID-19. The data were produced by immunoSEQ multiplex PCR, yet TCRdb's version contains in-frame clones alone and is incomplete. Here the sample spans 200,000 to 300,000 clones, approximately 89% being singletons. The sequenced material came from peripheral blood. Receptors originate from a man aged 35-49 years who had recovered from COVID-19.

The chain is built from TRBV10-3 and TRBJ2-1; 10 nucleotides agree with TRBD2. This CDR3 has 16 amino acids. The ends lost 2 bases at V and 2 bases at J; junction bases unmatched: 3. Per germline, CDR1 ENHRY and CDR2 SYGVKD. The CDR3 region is CAISEGAGGTYNEQFF. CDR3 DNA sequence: TGTGCCATCAGTGAGGGAGCGGGGGGGACCTACAATGAGCAGTTCTTC.

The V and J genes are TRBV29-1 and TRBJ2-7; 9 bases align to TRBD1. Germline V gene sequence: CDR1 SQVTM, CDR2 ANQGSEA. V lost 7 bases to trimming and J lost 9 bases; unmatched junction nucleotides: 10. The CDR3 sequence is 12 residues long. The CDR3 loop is CSAKGTGKRQYF. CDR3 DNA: TGCAGCGCGAAGGGGACAGGGAAAAGGCAGTACTTC.

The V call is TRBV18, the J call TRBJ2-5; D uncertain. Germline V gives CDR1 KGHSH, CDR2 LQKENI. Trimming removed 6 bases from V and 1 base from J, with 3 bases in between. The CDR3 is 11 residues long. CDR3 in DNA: TGTGCCAGCTCCTTCCAAGAGACCCAGTACTTC. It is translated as CASSFQETQYF.

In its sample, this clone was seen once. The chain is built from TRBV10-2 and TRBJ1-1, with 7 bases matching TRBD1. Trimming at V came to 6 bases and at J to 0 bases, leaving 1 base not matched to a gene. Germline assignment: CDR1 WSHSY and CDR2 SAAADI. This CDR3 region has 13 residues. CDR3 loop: CASRQGLNTEAFF. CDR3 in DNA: TGCGCCAGCAGACAGGGGCTGAACACTGAAGCTTTCTTT.

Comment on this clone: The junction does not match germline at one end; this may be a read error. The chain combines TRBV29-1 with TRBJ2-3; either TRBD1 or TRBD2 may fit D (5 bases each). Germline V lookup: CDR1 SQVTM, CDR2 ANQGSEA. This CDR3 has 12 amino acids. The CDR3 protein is CSAELGADTQYF. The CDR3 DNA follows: TGCAGCGCTGAACTAGGGGCAGATACGCAGTATTTT.

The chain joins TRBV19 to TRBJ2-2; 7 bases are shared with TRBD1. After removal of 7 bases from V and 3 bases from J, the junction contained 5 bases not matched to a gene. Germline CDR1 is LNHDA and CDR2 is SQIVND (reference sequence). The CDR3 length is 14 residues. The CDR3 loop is CASNKGAHTGELFF. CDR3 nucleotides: TGTGCCAGTAACAAGGGGGCGCACACCGGGGAGCTGTTTTTT.

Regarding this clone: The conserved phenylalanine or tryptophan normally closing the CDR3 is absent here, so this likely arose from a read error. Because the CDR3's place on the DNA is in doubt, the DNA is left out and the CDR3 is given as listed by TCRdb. The CDR3 sequence is CASSSNSGSARV. This chain connects TRBV5-4 to TRBJ1-2; no DNA check was done on the table's D call, TRBD1. The V gene's germline CDR1 is SGHNT and CDR2 YYREEE (reference sequence). Termini included, the CDR3 measures 12 amino acids.

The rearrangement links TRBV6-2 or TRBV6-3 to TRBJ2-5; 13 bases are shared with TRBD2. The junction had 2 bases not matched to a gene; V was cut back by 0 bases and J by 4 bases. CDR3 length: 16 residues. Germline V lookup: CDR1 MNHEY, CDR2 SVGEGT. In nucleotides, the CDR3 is TGTGCCAGCAGTTACTCACTAGCGGGAGGGCCAGAGACCCAGTACTTC. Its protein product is CASSYSLAGGPETQYF.

CDR3 amino acids: CASSLRGRGTEAFF. CDR3 nucleotides: TGCGCCAGCAGCTTGAGAGGGAGAGGCACTGAAGCTTTCTTT. The rearrangement links TRBV5-1 to TRBJ1-1; D call uncertain. Trimming stripped 1 base from V and 4 bases from J, with 11 bases between. CDR3 length: 14 residues. CDR1 is SGHRS and CDR2 is YFSETQ in the germline V gene.

The chain's CDR3 is CTSSQGLAGAITYEQYF. CDR3 nucleotides: TGCACCAGCAGCCAAGGACTAGCGGGGGCCATTACCTACGAGCAGTACTTC. The J gene is TRBJ2-7, the V gene TRBV1; the DNA was not used to check the table's D call, TRBD2. TRBV1 corresponds to a pseudogene. The CDR3 covers 17 residues.